These 4 T cell receptor beta chains came from one sample sequenced in a study of shared clonotypes between healthy human individuals. Here immunoSEQ multiplex PCR was the method, and the copy in TCRdb shows in-frame clones only, minus some. Seen here are more than 550,000 clones, 90% observed once, and the top ten hold 34%. Material: memory CD8+ T cells from PBMCs. Subset denoted: CD45RO+ cells pooled with CCR7-negative TemRA cells. Source of these receptors: a man aged 18 to 30 in good health. Some clones in this sample may be carry-over from other donors' samples.

This rearrangement joins TRBV14 to TRBJ2-2; the match to TRBD1 covers 7 bases. Germline assignment: CDR1 SGHDN and CDR2 FVKESK. V trimming: 1 base; J trimming: 4 bases; junction bases outside the gene matches: 6. The CDR3 consists of 16 residues. CDR3 residues: CASSQGRQGSTGELFF. The CDR3 DNA reads TGTGCCAGCAGCCAAGGCAGACAGGGATCCACCGGGGAGCTGTTTTTT.

The chain joins TRBV29-1 to TRBJ2-7; the match to TRBD2 covers 9 bases. This CDR3 has 16 amino acids. V lost 0 bases, J lost 2 bases, and 8 bases stayed unmatched. Germline CDR1 and CDR2: SQVTM and ANQGSEA. This chain's CDR3 is CSVEDGLAGRAYEQYF. For the CDR3, the DNA is TGCAGCGTTGAAGACGGTCTAGCGGGGCGTGCCTACGAGCAGTACTTC.

The genes are TRBV10-1 and TRBJ1-5, with 11 bases identical to TRBD1. The J segment lost 7 bases and the V segment lost 6 bases, leaving 8 bases of the junction unmatched. The CDR3 totals 15 residues. Germline V gene sequence: CDR1 WNHNN, CDR2 SYGVQD (reference sequence). The CDR3 loop reads CASRGDRGDGQPQHF. DNA for the CDR3: TGCGCCAGCAGAGGGGACAGGGGGGACGGACAGCCCCAGCATTTT.

This chain joins TRBV5-1 and TRBJ2-2; D gene ambiguous. This CDR3 is built from 14 residues. Looked up from germline, CDR1 is SGHRS and CDR2 is YFSETQ. The V gene lost 1 base and the J gene lost 5 bases, with 9 bases spanning the gap. In DNA, the CDR3 is TGCGCCAGCAGCTTGAACAGTCTTACCGGGGAGCTGTTTTTT. As protein: CASSLNSLTGELFF.